The present T cell receptor beta chain was sequenced within a study of T cells in tuberculosis (dated by TCRdb to the late 2010s). General notes on the study: The study combined CD1B tetramers and high-throughput TCR immunosequencing to characterize T cells specific for the mycobacterial lipid antigen glucose monomycolate (GMM). With approximately nine people per group, a South African clinical cohort compared IGRA-negative adolescents, IGRA-positive adolescents with latent tuberculosis, and adults with active tuberculosis.

Notes on this clone: Its antigen is currently not known. Per-base qualities were not stored, and no clone one base away is much larger.

TCR libraries were generated with the immunoSEQ multiplex PCR assay, using TCR-beta and/or TCR-alpha/delta assays for each sample. The amplified TCR libraries were sequenced using the Illumina high-throughput platform. The original methods were these. Clustering and dimensionality reduction relied on pairwise TCRdist distances among GMM-specific receptors from T cells that were either sorted ex vivo or expanded in vitro. Each clinical repertoire received a mean NN-distance score, defined as the average TCRdist to the nearest 10% of tetramer-positive reference sequences. GEM TCR motif frequency was calculated as the fraction of unique TCRs that matched known GEM sequences in V/J usage and CDR3 length. Linear discriminant analysis with leave-one-out cross-validation, implemented in scikit-learn, was used to classify active tuberculosis. The table was pulled from immuneACCESS by TCRdb, which kept in-frame rearrangements only. Such tables lose some clones; where checked, under half of the loss comes from unresolved V genes, and the rest has no known cause. The DNA gave D and trimming, while V, J and clone size come from that table. In all, the sample holds 45,000 or so clones, and roughly 95% of those were seen once. Clones ranked in the top ten supply roughly 6.9% of the sample.

At study entry, a tuberculin skin test and the QuantiFERON-TB GOLD In-Tube IGRA were used to screen adolescents for latent tuberculosis infection. Immunosequencing was performed on unsorted cryopreserved PBMC and covered roughly 100,000 T cells per clinical donor on average. Eleven high schools in the Worcester region of the Western Cape, South Africa, served as enrollment sites for adolescents aged 12 to 18 years. Around 10 M. tuberculosis-infected adolescents and some 10 uninfected adolescents were selected, with the two groups matched for age and sex. PBMC from adolescents were isolated by density centrifugation from freshly drawn heparinized blood and then cryopreserved. V loses 2 bases, J loses 7 bases, and the germline ends lie 10 bases apart. The CDR3 holds 13 amino acids from the cysteine to the phenylalanine. This entry keeps only the CDR3 DNA: 39 bases, framed from base 1. From a lookup of the germline V gene (reference sequence), CDR1 and CDR2 are MNHEY and SMNVEV.

Study-wide conclusions, independent of this receptor: Which clinical samples got chosen depended on the availability of cryopreserved specimens, and the active tuberculosis cases were adults, whereas the controls were adolescents. Compared with IGRA-negative controls, TCR-alpha repertoires from active tuberculosis had smaller mean NN-distances to GMM-specific TCRs, which suggests that these TCRs underwent clonal expansion. A classifier using the diverse GMM-specific repertoire reached roughly 87% accuracy (AUROC about 0.91), compared with approximately 70% accuracy using GEM motif frequencies. Smaller NN-distances were partly driven by shorter CDR3-alpha lengths in active tuberculosis patients, and statistical significance was not reached for the TCR-beta difference.

The sample taken for sequencing was PBMCs. The chain is encoded by TRBV27 joined to TRBJ2-3, and the D gene may be TRBD1, 5 bases matching. This sequence originates from a donor between 10 and 35 years old with latent tuberculosis or without tuberculosis infection. The bases are TGTGCCAGCAGTTTAGGTGGGGCTTATACGCAGTATTTT. The resulting protein is CASSLGGAYTQYF.